This TCR beta chain was documented in a study of blood T cell repertoires in COVID-19 (dated by TCRdb to about 2020). Describing the broader study: Collaborator samples came from the United States, Italy and Spain and covered acute and convalescent phases of COVID-19. The repertoires were made available in a free public database intended to serve as a resource for research on the immune response to SARS-CoV-2. The prospective study material was composed of cDNA or gDNA derived from T cells, B-cell-depleted T cells, or PBMCs. Samples were obtained from the ongoing ImmuneRACE study (first 160 participants) and from 1,200 or so subjects provided by 6 global collaborators. Where HLA class I and class II types were available, the types were taken from metadata supplied by the sample provider, not from assay-based typing. Deeply sampled blood TCRbeta repertoires from subjects exposed to, actively infected with, or recovered from COVID-19 were included in the dataset. The sample metadata nearly always contained a de-identified subject ID, COVID-19 status, age in years and sex. The paper's findings and limits, for the study overall: The amount of clinical and demographic metadata varied by source and participant and was provided uncurated.

The collaborating institutions used their own protocols to collect whole blood in K2EDTA tubes. Collaborator samples were shipped for TCRbeta analysis as frozen whole blood, isolated PBMCs, or DNA extracted from either sample type. A few counts support this clone. The clone's antigen remains unknown. The input lacks base qualities; no much larger clone sits a single base away. TCRbeta CDR3 regions were amplified from genomic DNA by means of the immunoSEQ Assay, a bias-controlled multiplex PCR. As for the original processing: Nucleated cell counts per sample were estimated from amplification of reference gene primers within the assay. To quantify the absolute abundance of each unique TCRbeta CDR3 rearrangement, sequence reads were collapsed and filtered. For each sample, productive Simpson clonality was calculated by taking the square root of Simpson's diversity index across productive rearrangements. TCRdb mirrors the immuneACCESS table, restricted to in-frame sequences. Some clones are absent from its copies; in checked studies, under half trace to an unresolved V gene, and the reason for the others is unknown. V and J calls and clone size are those listed in that table; D and trimming were worked out from the DNA. For this sample the table gives about 59,000 clones, of which 70% to 75% were detected only once. The ten largest clones represent more than 15% of the sample.

Sequencing was carried out using peripheral blood. The TCR originated in a woman aged 50 to 60 with active or convalescent COVID-19.

The DNA reads TGTGCCAGCAGCCCGGGGACTAGCGGGAGGTTCGATGAGCAGTTCTTC. This codes for CASSPGTSGRFDEQFF. The V gene is TRBV7-9 and the J gene is TRBJ2-1, with 15 middle bases fitting TRBD2. At the junction V is shortened by 5 bases and J by 8 bases; bases outside the gene matches: 7. Per the germline V gene (reference sequence), SEHNR is the CDR1 and FQNEAQ is the CDR2. The CDR3 sequence holds 16 residues, the cysteine and phenylalanine included. Here the CDR3 DNA is all that survives: 48 bases in frame from base 1.